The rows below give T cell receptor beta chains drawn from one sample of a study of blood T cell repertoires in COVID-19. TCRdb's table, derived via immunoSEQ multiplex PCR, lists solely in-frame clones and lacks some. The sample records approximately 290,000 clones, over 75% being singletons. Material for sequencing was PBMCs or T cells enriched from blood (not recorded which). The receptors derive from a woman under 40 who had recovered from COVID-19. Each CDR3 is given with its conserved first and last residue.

cdr3_aa: CASLGQRNTEAFF
v_call: TRBV18

cdr3_aa: CASSQGLAGYNEQFF
v_call: TRBV4-1

cdr3_aa: CASSKGTGLYNYGYTF
v_call: TRBV21-1

cdr3_aa: CASSYFPPRDSVYGYTF
v_call: TRBV19

cdr3_aa: CASSVEATSGYYEQYF
v_call: TRBV9

cdr3_aa: CASSSWAGGYTEAFF
v_call: TRBV5-6

cdr3_aa: CATSDFERGLDRPAFF
v_call: TRBV24-1

cdr3_aa: CASSRGLAGRGEQYF
v_call: TRBV14

cdr3_aa: CASTPFQGVYEQYF
v_call: TRBV6-5

cdr3_aa: CASSWQGHGEQYF
v_call: TRBV5-1